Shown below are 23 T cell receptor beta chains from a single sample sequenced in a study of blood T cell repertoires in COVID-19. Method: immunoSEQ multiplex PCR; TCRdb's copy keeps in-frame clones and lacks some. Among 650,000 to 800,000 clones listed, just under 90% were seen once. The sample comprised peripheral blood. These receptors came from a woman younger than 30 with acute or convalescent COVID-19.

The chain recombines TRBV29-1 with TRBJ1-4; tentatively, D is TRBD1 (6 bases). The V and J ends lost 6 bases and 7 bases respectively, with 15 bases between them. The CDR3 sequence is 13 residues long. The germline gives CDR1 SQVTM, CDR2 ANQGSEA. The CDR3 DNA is TGCAGCGTGGGAGAGGGGGTTGGTGAAAAACTGTTTTTT. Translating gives CSVGEGVGEKLFF.

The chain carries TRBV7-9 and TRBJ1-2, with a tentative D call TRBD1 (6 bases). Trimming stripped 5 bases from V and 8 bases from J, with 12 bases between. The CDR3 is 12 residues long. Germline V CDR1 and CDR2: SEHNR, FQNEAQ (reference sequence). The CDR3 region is CASSPTGKGYTF. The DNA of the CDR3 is TGTGCCAGCAGCCCTACAGGGAAAGGCTACACCTTC.

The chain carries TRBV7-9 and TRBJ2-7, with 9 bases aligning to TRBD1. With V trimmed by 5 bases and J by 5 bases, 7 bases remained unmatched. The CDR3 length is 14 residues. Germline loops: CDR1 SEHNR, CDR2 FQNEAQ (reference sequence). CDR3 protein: CASSHGGQGNEQYF. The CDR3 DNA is TGTGCCAGCAGCCATGGGGGACAGGGCAACGAGCAGTACTTC.

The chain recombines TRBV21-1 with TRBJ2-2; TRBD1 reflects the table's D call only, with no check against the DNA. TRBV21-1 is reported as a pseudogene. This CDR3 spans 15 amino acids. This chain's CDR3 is CASSKGQGVNGELFF. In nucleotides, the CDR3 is TGTGCCAGCAGCAAGGGACAGGGGGTAAACGGGGAGCTGTTTTTT.

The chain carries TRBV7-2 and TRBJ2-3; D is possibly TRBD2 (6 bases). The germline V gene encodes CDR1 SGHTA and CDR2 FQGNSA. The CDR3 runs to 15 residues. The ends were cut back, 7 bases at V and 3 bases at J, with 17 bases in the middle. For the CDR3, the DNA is TGTGCCAGCACCTCCGATGGAGGGGAGACAGATACGCAGTATTTT. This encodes CASTSDGGETDTQYF.

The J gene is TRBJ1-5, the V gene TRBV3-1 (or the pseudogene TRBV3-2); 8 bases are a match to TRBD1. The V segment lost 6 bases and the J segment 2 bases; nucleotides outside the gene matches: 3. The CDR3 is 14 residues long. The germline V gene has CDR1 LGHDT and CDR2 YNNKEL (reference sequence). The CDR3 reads CASSPGQGNQPQHF. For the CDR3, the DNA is TGTGCCAGCAGTCCGGGACAGGGCAATCAGCCCCAGCATTTT.

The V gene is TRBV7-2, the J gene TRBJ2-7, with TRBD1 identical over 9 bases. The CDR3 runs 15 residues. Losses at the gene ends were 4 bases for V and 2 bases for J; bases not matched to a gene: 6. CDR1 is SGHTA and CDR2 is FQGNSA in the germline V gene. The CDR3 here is CASSYAGTGTYEQYF. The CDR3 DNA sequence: TGTGCCAGCAGCTACGCCGGGACAGGGACCTACGAGCAGTACTTC.

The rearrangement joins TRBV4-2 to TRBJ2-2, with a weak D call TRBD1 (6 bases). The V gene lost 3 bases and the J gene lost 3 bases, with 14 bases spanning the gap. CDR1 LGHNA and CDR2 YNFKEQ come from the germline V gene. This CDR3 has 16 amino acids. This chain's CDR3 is CASSHPRDTYTGELFF. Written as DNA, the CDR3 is TGTGCCAGCAGCCACCCTCGGGACACATACACCGGGGAGCTGTTTTTT.

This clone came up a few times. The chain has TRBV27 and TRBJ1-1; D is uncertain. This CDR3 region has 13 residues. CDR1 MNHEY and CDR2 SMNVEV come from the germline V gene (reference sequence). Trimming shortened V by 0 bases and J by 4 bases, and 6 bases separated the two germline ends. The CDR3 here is CASSLSELTEAFF. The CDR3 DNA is TGTGCCAGCAGTTTATCAGAGCTCACTGAAGCTTTCTTT.

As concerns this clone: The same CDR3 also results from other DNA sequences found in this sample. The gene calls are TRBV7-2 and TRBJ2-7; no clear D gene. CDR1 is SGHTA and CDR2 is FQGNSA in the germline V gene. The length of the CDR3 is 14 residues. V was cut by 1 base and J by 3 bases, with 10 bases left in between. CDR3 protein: CASSLEAGVYEQYF. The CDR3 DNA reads TGTGCCAGCAGCTTAGAGGCAGGCGTCTACGAGCAGTACTTC.

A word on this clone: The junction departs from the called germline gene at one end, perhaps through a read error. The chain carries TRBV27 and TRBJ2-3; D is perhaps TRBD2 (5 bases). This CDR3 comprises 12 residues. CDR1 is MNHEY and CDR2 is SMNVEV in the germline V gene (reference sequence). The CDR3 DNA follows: TGTGCCAGCATTATTAAGACCTCACGGGATAACTTT. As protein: CASIIKTSRDNF.

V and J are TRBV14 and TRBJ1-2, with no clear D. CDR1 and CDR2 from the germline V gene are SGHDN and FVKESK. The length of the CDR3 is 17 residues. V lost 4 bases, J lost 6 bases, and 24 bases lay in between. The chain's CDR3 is CASSPREVRVGKDGYTF. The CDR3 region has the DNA TGTGCCAGCAGCCCCCGGGAGGTACGAGTCGGGAAGGATGGCTACACCTTC.

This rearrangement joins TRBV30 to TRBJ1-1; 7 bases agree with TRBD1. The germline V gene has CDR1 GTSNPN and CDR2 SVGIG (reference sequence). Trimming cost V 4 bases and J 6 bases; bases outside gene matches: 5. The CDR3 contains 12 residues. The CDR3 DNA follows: TGTGCCTGGAAACAGGGGTTTTCTGAAGCTTTCTTT. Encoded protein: CAWKQGFSEAFF.

The CDR3 sequence: CASSIPDRAIYNEQFF. The CDR3 DNA reads TGTGCCAGCAGCATTCCGGACAGGGCTATCTACAATGAGCAGTTCTTC. This chain connects TRBV7-2 to TRBJ2-1; 8 nucleotides match TRBD1. This CDR3 is built from 16 residues. CDR1 SGHTA and CDR2 FQGNSA come from the germline V gene. V lost 5 bases and J lost 3; bases outside the gene matches: 9.

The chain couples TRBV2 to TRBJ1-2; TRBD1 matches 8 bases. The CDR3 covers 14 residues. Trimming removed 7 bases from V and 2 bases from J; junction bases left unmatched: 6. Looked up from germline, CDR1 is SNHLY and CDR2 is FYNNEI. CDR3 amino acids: CASMWTGWNYGYTF. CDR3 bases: TGTGCCAGCATGTGGACAGGGTGGAACTATGGCTACACCTTC.

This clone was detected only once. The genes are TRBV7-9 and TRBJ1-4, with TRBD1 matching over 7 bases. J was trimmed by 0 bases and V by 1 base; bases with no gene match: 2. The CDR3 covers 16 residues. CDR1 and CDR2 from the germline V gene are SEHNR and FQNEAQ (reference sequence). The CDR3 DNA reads TGTGCCAGCAGCTTAGGGGGGACAGCAACTAATGAAAAACTGTTTTTT. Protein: CASSLGGTATNEKLFF.

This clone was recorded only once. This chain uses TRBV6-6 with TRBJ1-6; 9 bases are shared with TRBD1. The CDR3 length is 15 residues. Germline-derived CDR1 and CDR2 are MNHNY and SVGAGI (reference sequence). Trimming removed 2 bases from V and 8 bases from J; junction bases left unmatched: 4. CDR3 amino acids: CASSYRQGDHSPLHF. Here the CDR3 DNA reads TGTGCCAGCAGTTACAGACAGGGGGATCATTCACCCCTCCACTTT.

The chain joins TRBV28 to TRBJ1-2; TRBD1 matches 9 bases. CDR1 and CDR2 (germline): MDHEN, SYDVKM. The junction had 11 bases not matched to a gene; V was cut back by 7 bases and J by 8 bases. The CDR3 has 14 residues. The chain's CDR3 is CASNYDRGALGYTF. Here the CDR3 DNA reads TGTGCCAGCAACTACGACAGGGGGGCCCTGGGCTACACCTTC.

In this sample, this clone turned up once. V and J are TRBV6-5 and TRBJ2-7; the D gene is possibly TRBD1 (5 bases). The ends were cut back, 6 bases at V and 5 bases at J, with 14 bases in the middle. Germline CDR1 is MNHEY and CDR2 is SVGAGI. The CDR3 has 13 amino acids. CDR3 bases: TGTGCCAGCAGACAGGTACGTCGTGACGAGCAGTACTTC. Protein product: CASRQVRRDEQYF.

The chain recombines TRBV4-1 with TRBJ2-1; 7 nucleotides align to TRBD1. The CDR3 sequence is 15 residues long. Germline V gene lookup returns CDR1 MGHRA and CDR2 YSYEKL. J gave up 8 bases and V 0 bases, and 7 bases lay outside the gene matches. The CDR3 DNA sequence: TGCGCCAGCAGCCAAGAAGGGACAGCCTGGGATGAGCAGTTCTTC. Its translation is CASSQEGTAWDEQFF.

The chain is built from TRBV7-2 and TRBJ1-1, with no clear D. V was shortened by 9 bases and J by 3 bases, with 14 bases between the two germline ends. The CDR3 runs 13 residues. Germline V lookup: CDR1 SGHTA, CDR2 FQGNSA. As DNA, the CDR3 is TGTGCCAGTAGTCTCGTTACGGACACTGAAGCTTTCTTT. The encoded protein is CASSLVTDTEAFF. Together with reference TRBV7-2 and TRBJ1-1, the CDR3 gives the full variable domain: GAGVSQSPSNKVTEKGKDVELRCDPISGHTALYWYRQSLGQGLEFLIYFQGNSAPDKSGLPSDRFSAERTGGSVSTLTIQRTQQEDSAVYLCASSLVTDTEAFFGQGTRLTVV.

The CDR3 region is CAWRGGAALWNEQFF. CDR3 DNA sequence: TGTGCCTGGAGGGGTGGGGCAGCGCTTTGGAATGAGCAGTTCTTC. The chain is built from TRBV30 and TRBJ2-1; tentatively, D is TRBD1 (5 bases). V lost 3 bases to trimming and J lost 7 bases, with 19 bases between them. Germline-derived CDR1 and CDR2 are GTSNPN and SVGIG (reference sequence). The CDR3 contains 15 residues.

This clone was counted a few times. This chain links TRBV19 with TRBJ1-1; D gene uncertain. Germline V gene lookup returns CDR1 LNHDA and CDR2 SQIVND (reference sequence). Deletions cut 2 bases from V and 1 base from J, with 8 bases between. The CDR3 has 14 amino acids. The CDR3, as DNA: TGTGCCAGTAGTATATGGCGAGGGAACACTGAAGCTTTCTTT. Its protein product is CASSIWRGNTEAFF.